Below, 29 T cell receptor beta chains from the same sample are listed, as sequenced in a study of shared clonotypes between healthy human individuals. The protocol was immunoSEQ multiplex PCR, while the TCRdb copy is restricted to in-frame clones and leaves out a portion. Here the sample spans about 360,000 clones, 73% being singletons. The sequenced material came from memory CD4+ T cells sorted from blood. Stated subset: CD45RA-negative fraction. These receptors originate from a man in his thirties or forties in good health.

The chain uses TRBV7-3 and TRBJ2-7, with D possibly called TRBD1 or TRBD2 (5 bases each). CDR1 is SGHTA, CDR2 FQGTGA, per germline. Trimming took 0 bases from V and 6 from J, leaving 6 bases between them. There are 12 residues in the CDR3. As DNA, the CDR3 is TGTGCCAGCAGCTTAACCGGGACCGAGCAGTACTTC. This encodes CASSLTGTEQYF.

This chain joins TRBV5-1 and TRBJ2-7; D is uncertain. Germline CDR1 reads SGHRS; CDR2 reads YFSETQ. With 7 bases removed from V and 2 bases from J, the gap between germline ends came to 13 bases. The CDR3 has 13 residues. CDR3 sequence reads: CASDPDGTYEQYF. CDR3 DNA: TGCGCCAGCGACCCCGACGGAACCTACGAGCAGTACTTC.

This clone was counted many times. The chain is built from TRBV12-5 and TRBJ2-2; D may be TRBD2 (5 bases). V lost 3 bases and J lost 8, with 28 bases in between. The germline CDR1 and CDR2 sequences are LGHNT and FRNRAP. The CDR3 runs to 19 residues. In DNA, the CDR3 is TGTGCTAGTGGTTTTCACGACGCGGTGGGAGCGGCCCTCCTGGGGGAGCTGTTTTTT. Its protein product is CASGFHDAVGAALLGELFF.

This clone was seen a single time. The CDR3 DNA sequence: TGTGCCAGCAGCTTTTTTCTAGGGGGCCAAGAGACCCAGTACTTC. This gives the protein CASSFFLGGQETQYF. J is TRBJ2-5 and V is TRBV5-6; tentatively, D is TRBD1 (6 bases). CDR3 length: 15 amino acids. The germline CDR1 and CDR2 sequences are SGHDT and YYEEEE. V was cut by 2 bases and J by 1 base, with 12 bases left in between.

This rearrangement joins TRBV5-5 to TRBJ1-3, with unresolved D. Trimming took off 2 bases at V and 0 bases at J, with 9 bases between the two ends. The CDR3 is 15 amino acids. Germline V gene lookup returns CDR1 SGHKS and CDR2 YYEKEE (reference sequence). The CDR3: CASSLDRYSGNTIYF. As DNA, the CDR3 is TGTGCCAGCAGCTTAGACCGGTACTCTGGAAACACCATATATTTT. The full variable domain, with the rest looked up from reference TRBV5-5 and TRBJ1-3, is DAGVTQSPTHLIKTRGQQVTLRCSPISGHKSVSWYQQVLGQGPQFIFQYYEKEERGRGNFPDRFSARQFPNYSSELNVNALLLGDSALYLCASSLDRYSGNTIYFGEGSWLTVV.

As concerns this clone: Other nucleotide sequences in the sample specify the same CDR3. The rearrangement uses TRBV18 and TRBJ1-5; no definite D call. Germline-derived CDR1 and CDR2 are KGHSH and LQKENI. The CDR3 has 14 amino acids. Trimming took 2 bases from V and 1 from J, leaving 6 bases between them. The chain's CDR3 is CASSPGSSNQPQHF. CDR3 DNA sequence: TGTGCCAGCTCACCAGGTTCCAGCAATCAGCCCCAGCATTTT.

This clone occurred a few times. The CDR3 DNA reads as TGTGCCAGCTCTAAAGGGGACAGGTTAGCCAAAAACATTCAGTACTTC. This gives the protein CASSKGDRLAKNIQYF. This chain uses TRBV2 with TRBJ2-4; TRBD1 aligns across 8 bases. The CDR3 runs 16 residues. Looked up from germline, CDR1 is SNHLY and CDR2 is FYNNEI. After removal of 8 bases from V and 0 bases from J, the junction contained 9 bases not matched to a gene. The full variable domain, with the rest looked up from reference TRBV2 and TRBJ2-4, is EPEVTQTPSHQVTQMGQEVILRCVPISNHLYFYWYRQILGQKVEFLVSFYNNEISEKSEIFDDQFSVERPDGSNFTLKIRSTKLEDSAMYFCASSKGDRLAKNIQYFGAGTRLSVL.

J is TRBJ2-1 and V is TRBV5-1, with D perhaps matching TRBD1 (6 bases). The CDR3 runs 12 residues. The germline V gene encodes CDR1 SGHRS and CDR2 YFSETQ. The V and J ends lost 2 bases and 9 bases respectively, with 9 bases between them. The CDR3 DNA reads as TGCGCCAGCAGCTTACAGGGCTTTGAGCAGTTCTTC. Amino acids: CASSLQGFEQFF.

V gene TRBV7-2 combines with J gene TRBJ2-1; D gene unclear. This CDR3 comprises 12 residues. CDR1 and CDR2 (germline): SGHTA, FQGNSA. Trimming took 5 bases from V and 9 from J, leaving 11 bases between them. The CDR3 region is CASSPQRTEQFF. The CDR3 DNA follows: TGTGCCAGCAGCCCTCAACGGACTGAGCAGTTCTTC.

J is TRBJ2-1 and V is TRBV29-1; TRBD2 matches 14 bases. Trimming took 7 bases from V and 7 from J; bases not matched to a gene: 9. There are 15 residues in the CDR3. Per germline, CDR1 SQVTM and CDR2 ANQGSEA. The CDR3 spells CSAAAGTSGRNEQFF. Here the CDR3 DNA reads TGCAGCGCCGCGGCCGGGACTAGCGGGAGAAATGAGCAGTTCTTC.

This chain joins TRBV6-1 and TRBJ1-3; D is unclear. Germline CDR1 reads MNHNS; CDR2 reads SASEGT. Trimming took 3 bases from V and 2 from J, leaving 11 bases between them. This CDR3 comprises 15 residues. The DNA of the CDR3 is TGTGCCAGCAGTGACCGGCAGACTCCTGGAAACACCATATATTTT. This codes for CASSDRQTPGNTIYF.

The chain carries TRBV6-4 and TRBJ2-1, with D uncertain. Germline CDR1 reads MRHNA; CDR2 reads SNTAGT. Trimming pared 3 bases from V and 3 bases from J, leaving 9 bases between. The CDR3 runs 14 residues. The chain's CDR3 is CASSDMAGYNEQFF. CDR3 sequence (DNA): TGTGCCAGCAGTGATATGGCAGGCTACAATGAGCAGTTCTTC.

This clone was observed many times. Other DNA sequences in this specimen translate into the identical CDR3. The V call is TRBV5-8, the J call TRBJ2-7; D unresolved. The CDR3 has 11 residues. Per germline, CDR1 SGHTS and CDR2 YDEGEE. V gave up 0 bases and J gave up 3 bases, with 1 base separating them. The CDR3 sequence: CASSLGYEQYF. CDR3 nucleotides: TGTGCCAGCAGCTTGGGCTACGAGCAGTACTTC.

This chain uses TRBV9 with TRBJ2-7, with D possibly called TRBD1 or TRBD2 (5 bases each). Germline CDR1 SGDLS, CDR2 YYNGEE. V lost 4 bases to trimming and J lost 7 bases, with 18 bases between them. This CDR3 has 14 residues. DNA for the CDR3: TGTGCCAGCAGCCCGGGACCCCTAGTGGGGGAGCAGTACTTC. Translated: CASSPGPLVGEQYF. Filled out from reference TRBV9 and TRBJ2-7, the complete variable domain reads DSGVTQTPKHLITATGQRVTLRCSPRSGDLSVYWYQQSLDQGLQFLIQYYNGEERAKGNILERFSAQQFPDLHSELNLSSLELGDSALYFCASSPGPLVGEQYFGPGTRLTVT.

The chain employs TRBV4-3 and TRBJ2-7, with 8 bases that match TRBD1. The V gene end was trimmed by 2 bases and the J gene end by 5 bases; junction bases not matched to a gene: 8. CDR1 is LGHNA, CDR2 YSLEER, per germline. There are 15 residues in the CDR3. CDR3 DNA sequence: TGCGCCAGCAGCCAAAGGGACAGGTGGGGTCACGAGCAGTACTTC. This codes for CASSQRDRWGHEQYF.

The chain carries TRBV5-4 and TRBJ2-1; 13 bases are shared with TRBD2. Germline V CDR1 and CDR2: SGHNT, YYREEE (reference sequence). Trimming took 0 bases from V and 4 from J; bases not matched to a gene: 4. The CDR3 is 17 residues long. CDR3: CASSLELAGGGYNEQFF. For the CDR3, the DNA is TGTGCCAGCAGCTTGGAACTAGCGGGAGGGGGTTACAATGAGCAGTTCTTC.

Ten or more counts support this clone. The chain employs TRBV5-4 and TRBJ1-5; 7 bases match TRBD1. The V gene end was trimmed by 5 bases and the J gene end by 0 bases; junction bases not matched to a gene: 14. Germline CDR1 reads SGHNT; CDR2 reads YYREEE (reference sequence). The CDR3 extends over 18 amino acids. The CDR3 DNA sequence: TGTGCCAGCAGTAAATTCGGGACAGTTTCCCATAGCAATCAGCCCCAGCATTTT. Translated: CASSKFGTVSHSNQPQHF.

Comments on this clone: The identical CDR3 is also encoded by other nucleotide sequences in the sample. The chain recombines TRBV7-6 with TRBJ2-7; no clear D. The CDR3 spans 13 residues. Trimming stripped 1 base from V and 4 bases from J, with 8 bases between. Germline loops: CDR1 SGHVS, CDR2 FNYEAQ. CDR3 amino acids: CASSLGVGYEQYF. The CDR3 coding sequence is TGTGCCAGCAGCTTAGGGGTCGGGTACGAGCAGTACTTC.

Here the CDR3 DNA reads TGCAGCGTTGCAGCCGTCGGGACAGGGAATGAAAAACTGTTTTTT. It codes for CSVAAVGTGNEKLFF. The V gene is TRBV29-1, the J gene TRBJ1-4, with 9 bases matching TRBD1. V was clipped by 4 bases and J by 5 bases; unmatched bases: 8. Germline CDR1 reads SQVTM; CDR2 reads ANQGSEA. CDR3 length equals 15 residues.

This rearrangement joins TRBV28 to TRBJ2-7; D not resolved. The CDR3 is 12 residues long. V was pared by 7 bases and J by 9 bases, with 16 bases between. The germline gives CDR1 MDHEN, CDR2 SYDVKM. CDR3 sequence (DNA): TGTGCCAGCACCCTCCCCCCGGGCGGGCAGTACTTC. Translated: CASTLPPGGQYF.

The V call is TRBV6-6, the J call TRBJ1-6; D unresolved. The germline gives CDR1 MNHNY, CDR2 SVGAGI (reference sequence). V gave up 4 bases and J gave up 7 bases, with 8 bases separating them. This CDR3 comprises 13 residues. The chain's CDR3 is CASSSPENSPLHF. In DNA form, the CDR3 reads TGTGCCAGCAGTTCACCTGAGAATTCACCCCTCCACTTT.

The chain uses TRBV5-1 and TRBJ2-1, with 10 bases fitting TRBD2. Germline V gene sequence: CDR1 SGHRS, CDR2 YFSETQ. The V and J ends lost 5 bases and 10 bases, in that order; junction bases with no gene match: 12. This CDR3 region has 15 residues. The CDR3 here is CASSTGTSEDGEQFF. The CDR3, as DNA: TGCGCCAGCAGTACTGGGACTAGCGAGGACGGGGAGCAGTTCTTC.

V and J are TRBV29-1 and TRBJ2-1; D gene unclear. The V end lost 4 bases, the J end lost 15 bases, and 19 bases lay between the germline ends. Germline V gene lookup returns CDR1 SQVTM and CDR2 ANQGSEA. The CDR3 spans 12 residues. CDR3 DNA: TGCAGCGTTGCTATGACTCTCAGTGTGCGGTTCTTC. Its translation: CSVAMTLSVRFF.

The chain carries TRBV5-1 and TRBJ2-1; D might be TRBD1 or TRBD2, each matching 6 bases. The length of the CDR3 is 15 residues. Trimming left V 8 bases short and J 6 bases short, with 21 bases between. In germline, CDR1 is SGHRS, CDR2 YFSETQ. CDR3 nucleotide sequence: TGCGCCAGTGCCCCGGGGGACCAGGGGTCCAATGAGCAGTTCTTC. Its translation is CASAPGDQGSNEQFF.

This chain joins TRBV7-2 and TRBJ2-7, with TRBD2 identical over 8 bases. The CDR3 totals 16 residues. Germline V gene data show CDR1 as SGHTA and CDR2 as FQGNSA. The V segment lost 1 base and the J segment 2 bases; nucleotides outside the gene matches: 7. This chain's CDR3 is CASSLGTAGGPYEQYF. CDR3 bases: TGTGCCAGCAGCTTAGGAACGGCGGGAGGTCCCTACGAGCAGTACTTC. Variable domain in full (rest from reference TRBV7-2 and TRBJ2-7): GAGVSQSPSNKVTEKGKDVELRCDPISGHTALYWYRQSLGQGLEFLIYFQGNSAPDKSGLPSDRFSAERTGGSVSTLTIQRTQQEDSAVYLCASSLGTAGGPYEQYFGPGTRLTVT.

This clone has more than one count but fewer than ten. The chain has TRBV5-6 and TRBJ2-1, with TRBD2 identical over 16 bases. Per the germline V gene, CDR1 is SGHDT and CDR2 is YYEEEE. Trimming cost V 5 bases and J 1 base; bases outside gene matches: 6. This CDR3 comprises 18 residues. The CDR3 here is CASRPGLAGGHSYNEQFF. The CDR3 DNA reads TGTGCCAGCAGGCCGGGACTAGCGGGAGGGCATTCCTACAATGAGCAGTTCTTC. Supplemented by reference TRBV5-6 and TRBJ2-1, the full variable domain reads DAGVTQSPTHLIKTRGQQVTLRCSPKSGHDTVSWYQQALGQGPQFIFQYYEEEERQRGNFPDRFSGHQFPNYSSELNVNALLLGDSALYLCASRPGLAGGHSYNEQFFGPGTRLTVL.

This clone has a handful of counts. At one boundary the junction diverges from the germline segment, which might be a read error. The gene calls are TRBV14 and TRBJ2-7; D gene ambiguous. Germline V lookup: CDR1 SGHDN, CDR2 FVKESK. The length of the CDR3 is 12 residues. The CDR3 DNA follows: TGTGCCAGCAGCCTAGATCGGAGAGAGACCGACTTC. Protein sequence: CASSLDRRETDF.

This rearrangement joins TRBV5-4 to TRBJ2-3; 8 bases are shared with TRBD2. With V trimmed by 1 base and J by 6 bases, 7 bases remained unmatched. The CDR3 runs 15 residues. The germline gives CDR1 SGHNT, CDR2 YYREEE (reference sequence). The CDR3 reads CASSLSGSLGDTQYF. The CDR3 nucleotides are TGTGCCAGCAGCTTGAGCGGGAGCCTCGGCGATACGCAGTATTTT.

The CDR3 here is CAWSFGRDRVNQPQHF. The CDR3 DNA is TGTGCCTGGAGTTTCGGCCGGGACAGGGTCAATCAGCCCCAGCATTTT. This chain links TRBV30 with TRBJ1-5; 9 bases are a match to TRBD1. V gave up 2 bases and J gave up 3 bases; unmatched junction bases: 8. The CDR3 is 16 residues long. Germline V CDR1 and CDR2: GTSNPN, SVGIG (reference sequence). Supplemented by reference TRBV30 and TRBJ1-5, the full variable domain reads SQTIHQWPATLVQPVGSPLSLECTVEGTSNPNLYWYRQAAGRGLQLLFYSVGIGQISSEVPQNLSASRPQDRQFILSSKKLLLSDSGFYLCAWSFGRDRVNQPQHFGDGTRLSIL.